A selection of T cell receptor beta chains follows, all from one sample in a study of T cells in localized non-small cell lung cancer. Clones were read by immunoSEQ multiplex PCR, and TCRdb kept only the in-frame ones, dropping some. The sample has under 12,000 clones; roughly 90% are singletons. This sample comprised peripheral blood, obtained before any cancer treatment. The receptor set was obtained from a male donor aged 60 or over with stage III lung adenocarcinoma. The CDR3 runs from the conserved cysteine through the conserved F or W. A D gene is named only where the DNA matches it firmly. The size field is filled for only some rows; it gives once, few, many or a size class.

J gene	clone size	V gene	D gene	CDR3 length	CDR3 protein	CDR3 DNA
TRBJ1-2	NA	TRBV9	TRBD1	12	CASDGRGYGYTF	TGTGCCAGTGACGGCAGGGGGTATGGCTACACCTTC
TRBJ2-5	NA	TRBV14	NA	12	CASSHLGKTQYF	TGTGCCAGCAGCCACCTTGGGAAGACCCAGTACTTC
TRBJ2-4	NA	TRBV29-1	NA	13	CSVVGGATDIQYF	TGCAGCGTTGTTGGGGGCGCCACAGACATTCAGTACTTC
TRBJ1-4	NA	TRBV5-4	TRBD1	14	CASSGGTEGEKLFF	TGTGCCAGCAGCGGCGGGACAGAAGGGGAAAAACTGTTTTTT
TRBJ1-1	NA	TRBV28	TRBD1	17	CASSFIGTGGRGTEAFF	TGTGCCAGCAGTTTTATAGGGACAGGGGGTCGGGGGACTGAAGCTTTCTTT
TRBJ2-7	once	TRBV4-2	NA	14	CASSPRAGPYEQYF	TGTGCCAGCAGCCCCCGTGCGGGACCCTACGAGCAGTACTTC
TRBJ1-3	once	TRBV6-1	NA	15	CASSPRGEFGNTIYF	TGTGCCAGCAGCCCCCGCGGGGAATTTGGAAACACCATATATTTT
TRBJ1-1	NA	TRBV7-8	NA	15	CASSLGRALNTEAFF	TGTGCCAGCAGCTTAGGTAGGGCCTTGAACACTGAAGCTTTCTTT
TRBJ1-4	NA	TRBV7-2	NA	13	CASSTPSGEKLFF	TGTGCCAGCAGCACCCCGAGTGGTGAAAAACTGTTTTTT
TRBJ1-1	NA	TRBV2	NA	13	CASSEYTPSGAFF	TGTGCCAGCAGTGAATACACCCCGAGTGGAGCTTTCTTT
TRBJ1-2	NA	TRBV27	TRBD1	13	CASSWTGGYGYTF	TGTGCCAGCAGTTGGACAGGGGGCTATGGCTACACCTTC
TRBJ1-2	NA	TRBV2	NA	13	CASSENQGLGYTF	TGTGCCAGCAGCGAGAATCAGGGTCTTGGCTACACCTTC
TRBJ1-2	NA	TRBV2	NA	12	CASREETYGYTF	TGTGCCAGCAGGGAGGAGACCTATGGCTACACCTTC
TRBJ1-6	NA	TRBV18	TRBD1	14	CASSLGQGGSPLHF	TGTGCCAGCTCACTCGGACAGGGCGGATCACCCCTCCACTTT
TRBJ2-2	NA	TRBV10-3	NA	14	CAIRDTRLPGELFF	TGTGCCATCAGGGATACGCGCCTTCCGGGGGAGCTGTTTTTT
TRBJ2-7	NA	TRBV4-1	TRBD1	15	CASSPLTGNSYEQYF	TGCGCCAGCAGCCCCTTGACAGGGAACTCCTACGAGCAGTACTTC
TRBJ2-7	NA	TRBV9	NA	14	CASGRTADSYEQYF	TGTGCCAGCGGCCGGACAGCTGACTCCTACGAGCAGTACTTC
TRBJ2-1	NA	TRBV4-1	NA	16	CASSQDDESDYNEQFF	TGCGCCAGCAGCCAAGATGATGAGTCGGACTACAATGAGCAGTTCTTC